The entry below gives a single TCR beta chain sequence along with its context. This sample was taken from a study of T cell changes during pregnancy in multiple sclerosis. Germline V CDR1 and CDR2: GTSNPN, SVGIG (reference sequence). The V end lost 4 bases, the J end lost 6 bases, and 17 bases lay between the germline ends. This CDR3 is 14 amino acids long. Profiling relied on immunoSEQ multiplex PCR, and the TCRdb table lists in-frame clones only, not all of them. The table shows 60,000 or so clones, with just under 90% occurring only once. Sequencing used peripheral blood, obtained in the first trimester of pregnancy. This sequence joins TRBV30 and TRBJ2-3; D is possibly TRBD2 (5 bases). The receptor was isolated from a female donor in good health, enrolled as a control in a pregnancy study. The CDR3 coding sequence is TGTGCCTGGACTCCCGAGGGTTTAGTTGATACGCAGTATTTT. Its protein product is CAWTPEGLVDTQYF.